What follows is one TCR beta chain and its context. Here immunoSEQ multiplex PCR was the method, and the copy in TCRdb shows in-frame clones only, minus some. The table includes about 350,000 clones, roughly 87% detected once. Germline V lookup: CDR1 MNHEY, CDR2 SMNVEV (reference sequence). J lost 5 bases, V lost 0 bases, and 7 bases had no gene match. The CDR3 runs 16 residues. These data come from a study of blood T cell repertoires in COVID-19. Material for sequencing was PBMCs or T cells enriched from blood (not recorded which). The J gene is TRBJ2-1, the V gene TRBV27, with TRBD1 matching over 7 bases. The TCR originated in a woman between 25 and 40 years old who had recovered from COVID-19. The CDR3 region has the DNA TGTGCCAGCAGTTTATCGAGACAGGGACATAACAATGAGCAGTTCTTC. Protein product: CASSLSRQGHNNEQFF.